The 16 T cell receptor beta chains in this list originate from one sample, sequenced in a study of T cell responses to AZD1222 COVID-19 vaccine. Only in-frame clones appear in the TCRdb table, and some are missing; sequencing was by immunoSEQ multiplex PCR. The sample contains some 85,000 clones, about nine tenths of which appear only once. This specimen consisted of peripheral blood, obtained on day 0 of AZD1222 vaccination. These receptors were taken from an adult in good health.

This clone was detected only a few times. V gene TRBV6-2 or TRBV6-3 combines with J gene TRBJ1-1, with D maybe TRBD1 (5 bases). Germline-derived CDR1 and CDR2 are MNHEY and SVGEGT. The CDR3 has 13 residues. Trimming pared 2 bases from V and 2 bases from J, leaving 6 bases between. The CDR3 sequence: CASSYRDNTEAFF. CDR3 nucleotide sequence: TGTGCCAGCAGTTACCGGGACAACACTGAAGCTTTCTTT.

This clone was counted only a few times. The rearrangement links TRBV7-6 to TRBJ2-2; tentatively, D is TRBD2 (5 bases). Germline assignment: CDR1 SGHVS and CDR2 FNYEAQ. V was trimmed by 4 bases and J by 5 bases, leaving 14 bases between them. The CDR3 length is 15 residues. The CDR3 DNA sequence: TGTGCCAGCAGCTCACCGGGATATGGGACCGGGGAGCTGTTTTTT. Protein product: CASSSPGYGTGELFF.

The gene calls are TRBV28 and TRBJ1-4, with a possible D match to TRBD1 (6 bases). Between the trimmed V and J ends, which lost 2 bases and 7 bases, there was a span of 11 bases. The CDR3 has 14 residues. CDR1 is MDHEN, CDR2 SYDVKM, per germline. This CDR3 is CASSLGGHGEKLFF. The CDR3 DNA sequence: TGTGCCAGCAGTTTAGGGGGCCACGGTGAAAAACTGTTTTTT.

CDR3 protein: CSPKLTGKDEQFF. As DNA, the CDR3 is TGCAGCCCTAAACTGACAGGGAAGGATGAGCAGTTCTTC. This rearrangement joins TRBV29-1 to TRBJ2-1, with 7 positions matching TRBD1. The J segment lost 8 bases and the V segment lost 8 bases, leaving 12 bases of the junction unmatched. The CDR3 length is 13 residues. CDR1 is SQVTM, CDR2 ANQGSEA, per germline.

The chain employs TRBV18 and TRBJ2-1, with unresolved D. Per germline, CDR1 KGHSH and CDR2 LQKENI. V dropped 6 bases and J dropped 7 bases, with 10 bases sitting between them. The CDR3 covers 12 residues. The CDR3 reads CASSPERNEQFF. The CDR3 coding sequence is TGTGCCAGCTCCCCCGAGAGGAATGAGCAGTTCTTC.

The CDR3 nucleotides read TGTGCCAGTAGACTAGACCGGGACAGGGGGATGGGCTACACCTTC. Translated: CASRLDRDRGMGYTF. The genes are TRBV19 and TRBJ1-2; the match to TRBD1 covers 11 bases. The CDR3 is made up of 15 amino acids. Germline V gene data show CDR1 as LNHDA and CDR2 as SQIVND (reference sequence). Losses at the gene ends were 6 bases for V and 8 bases for J; bases not matched to a gene: 11.

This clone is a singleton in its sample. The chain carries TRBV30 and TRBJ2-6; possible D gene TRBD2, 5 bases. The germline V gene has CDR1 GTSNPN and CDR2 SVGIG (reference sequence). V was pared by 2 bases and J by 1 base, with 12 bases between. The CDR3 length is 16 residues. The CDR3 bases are TGTGCCTGGAGTCTCCGGACTCTATCTGGGGCCAACGTCCTGACTTTC. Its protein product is CAWSLRTLSGANVLTF.

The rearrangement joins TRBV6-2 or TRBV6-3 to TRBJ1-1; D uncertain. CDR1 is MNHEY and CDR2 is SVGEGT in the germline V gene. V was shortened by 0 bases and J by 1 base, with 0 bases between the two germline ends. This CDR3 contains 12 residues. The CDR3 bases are TGTGCCAGCAGTTACTCGAACACTGAAGCTTTCTTT. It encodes CASSYSNTEAFF.

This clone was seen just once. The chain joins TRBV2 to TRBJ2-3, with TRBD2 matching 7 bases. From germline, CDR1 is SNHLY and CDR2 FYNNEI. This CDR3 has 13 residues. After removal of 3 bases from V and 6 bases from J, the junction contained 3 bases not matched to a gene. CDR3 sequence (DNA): TGTGCCAGCAGTGAGGGGGAGGGGGATACGCAGTATTTT. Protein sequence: CASSEGEGDTQYF.

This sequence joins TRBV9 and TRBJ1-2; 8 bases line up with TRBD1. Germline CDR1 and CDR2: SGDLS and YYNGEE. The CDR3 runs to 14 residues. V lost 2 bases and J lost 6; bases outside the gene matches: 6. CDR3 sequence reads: CASSVDWTGNGYTF. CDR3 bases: TGTGCCAGCAGCGTGGATTGGACAGGGAATGGCTACACCTTC. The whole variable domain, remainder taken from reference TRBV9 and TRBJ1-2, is DSGVTQTPKHLITATGQRVTLRCSPRSGDLSVYWYQQSLDQGLQFLIQYYNGEERAKGNILERFSAQQFPDLHSELNLSSLELGDSALYFCASSVDWTGNGYTFGSGTRLTVV.

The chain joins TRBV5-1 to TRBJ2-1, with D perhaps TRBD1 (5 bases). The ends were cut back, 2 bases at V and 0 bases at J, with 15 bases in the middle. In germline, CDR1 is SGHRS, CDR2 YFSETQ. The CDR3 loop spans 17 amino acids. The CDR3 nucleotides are TGCGCCAGCAGCTTAACCTACAGGTCCACCTCCTACAATGAGCAGTTCTTC. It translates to CASSLTYRSTSYNEQFF.

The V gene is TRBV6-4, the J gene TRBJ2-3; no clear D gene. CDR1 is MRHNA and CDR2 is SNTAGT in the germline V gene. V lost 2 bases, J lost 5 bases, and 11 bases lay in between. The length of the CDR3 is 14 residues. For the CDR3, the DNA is TGTGCCAGCAGTGACAAGGGTAATCTAGATACGCAGTATTTT. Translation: CASSDKGNLDTQYF.

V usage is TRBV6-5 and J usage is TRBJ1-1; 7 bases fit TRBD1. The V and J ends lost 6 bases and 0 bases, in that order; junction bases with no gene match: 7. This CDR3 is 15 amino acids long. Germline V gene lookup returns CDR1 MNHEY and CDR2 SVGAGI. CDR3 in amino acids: CASSSSGQVNTEAFF. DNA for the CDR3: TGTGCCAGCAGCAGTTCCGGACAGGTGAACACTGAAGCTTTCTTT.

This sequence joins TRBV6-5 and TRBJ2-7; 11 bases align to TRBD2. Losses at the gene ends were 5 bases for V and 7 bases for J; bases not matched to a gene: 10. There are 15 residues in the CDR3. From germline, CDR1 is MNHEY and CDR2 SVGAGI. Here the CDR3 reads CASSPRLAGTGEQYF. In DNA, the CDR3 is TGTGCCAGCAGTCCTCGACTAGCGGGAACAGGGGAGCAGTACTTC.

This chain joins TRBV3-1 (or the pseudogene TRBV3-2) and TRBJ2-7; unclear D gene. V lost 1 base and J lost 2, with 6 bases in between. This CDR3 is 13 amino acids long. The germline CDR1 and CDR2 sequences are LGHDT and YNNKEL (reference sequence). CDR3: CASSQVPAYEQYF. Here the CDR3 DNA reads TGTGCCAGCAGCCAAGTCCCGGCCTACGAGCAGTACTTC.

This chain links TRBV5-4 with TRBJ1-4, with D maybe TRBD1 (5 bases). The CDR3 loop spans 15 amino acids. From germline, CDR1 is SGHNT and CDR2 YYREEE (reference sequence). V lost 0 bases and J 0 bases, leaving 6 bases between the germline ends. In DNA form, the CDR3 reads TGTGCCAGCAGCTTGGGGGGCGCAACTAATGAAAAACTGTTTTTT. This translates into CASSLGGATNEKLFF.